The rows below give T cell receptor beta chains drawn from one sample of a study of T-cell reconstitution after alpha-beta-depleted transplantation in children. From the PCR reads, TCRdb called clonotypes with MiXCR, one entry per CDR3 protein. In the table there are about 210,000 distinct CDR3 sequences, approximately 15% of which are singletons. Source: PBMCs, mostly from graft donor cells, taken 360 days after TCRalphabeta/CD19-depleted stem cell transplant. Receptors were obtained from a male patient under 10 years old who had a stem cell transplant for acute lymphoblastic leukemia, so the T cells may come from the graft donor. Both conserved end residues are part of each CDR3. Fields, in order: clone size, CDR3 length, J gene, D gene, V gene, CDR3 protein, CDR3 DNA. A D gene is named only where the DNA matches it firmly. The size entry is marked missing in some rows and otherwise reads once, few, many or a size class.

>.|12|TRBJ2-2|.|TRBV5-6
CASSPLAGELFF
TGTGCCAGCAGCCCGCTGGCCGGGGAGCTGTTTTTT
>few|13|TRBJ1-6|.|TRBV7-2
CASSFAGHSPLHF
TGTGCCAGCAGCTTTGCCGGGCATTCACCCCTCCACTTT
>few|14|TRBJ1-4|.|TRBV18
CASSPRQASEKLFF
TGTGCCAGCTCACCGCGACAGGCCAGTGAAAAACTGTTTTTT
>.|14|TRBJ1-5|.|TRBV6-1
CASSDLASNQPQHF
TGTGCCAGCAGTGATTTGGCTAGCAATCAGCCCCAGCATTTT
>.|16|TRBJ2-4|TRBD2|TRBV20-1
CSTSGLAGRISDIQYF
TGCAGTACATCGGGACTAGCGGGACGCATTTCGGACATTCAGTACTTC
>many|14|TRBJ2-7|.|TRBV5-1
CASSLAWASYEQYF
TGCGCCAGCAGCTTGGCGTGGGCCTCCTACGAGCAGTACTTC
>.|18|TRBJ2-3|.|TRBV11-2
CASSLGAPGPRVADTQYF
TGTGCCAGCAGCTTAGGGGCACCGGGACCGAGGGTTGCAGATACGCAGTATTTT
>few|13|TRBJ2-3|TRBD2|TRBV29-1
CSVGLVVADTQYF
TGCAGCGTCGGACTAGTCGTCGCAGATACGCAGTATTTT
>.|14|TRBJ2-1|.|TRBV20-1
CSASRVGLGNEQFF
TGCAGTGCTAGTCGGGTAGGGTTGGGTAATGAGCAGTTCTTC
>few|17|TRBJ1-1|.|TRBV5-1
CASSLKGLGLGDTEAFF
TGCGCCAGCAGCTTGAAGGGTTTGGGGTTGGGGGACACTGAAGCTTTCTTT
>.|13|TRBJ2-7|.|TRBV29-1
CSVGGDRGYEQYF
TGCAGCGTTGGAGGGGATAGGGGCTACGAGCAGTACTTC
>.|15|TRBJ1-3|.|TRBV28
CASSTGPPSRNTIYF
TGTGCCAGCAGCACGGGACCACCCAGCCGAAACACCATATATTTT
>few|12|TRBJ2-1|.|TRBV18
CASSPDIPLGFF
TGTGCCAGCTCACCGGACATCCCCCTTGGGTTCTTC
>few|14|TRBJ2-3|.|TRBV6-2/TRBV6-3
CASSGGDSPDTQYF
TGTGCCAGCAGTGGCGGGGACAGTCCAGATACGCAGTATTTT
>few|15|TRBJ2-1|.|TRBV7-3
CASSLGAGVEGEQFF
TGTGCCAGCAGCTTAGGGGCAGGGGTGGAGGGTGAGCAGTTCTTC
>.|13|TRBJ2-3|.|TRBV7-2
CASSPRSGDTQYF
TGTGCCAGCAGCCCCCGAAGCGGAGATACGCAGTATTTT
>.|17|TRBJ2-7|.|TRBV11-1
CASSPPKLGLETYEQYF
TGTGCCAGCAGCCCCCCGAAGTTGGGACTCGAGACCTACGAGCAGTACTTC
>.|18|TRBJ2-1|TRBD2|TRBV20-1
CSAAPGLAGTSSYNEQFF
TGCAGTGCTGCACCGGGACTAGCGGGGACCAGCTCCTACAATGAGCAGTTCTTC
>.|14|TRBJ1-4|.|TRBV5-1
CASSLAGSGEKLFF
TGCGCCAGCAGCTTGGCTGGGAGCGGTGAAAAACTGTTTTTT
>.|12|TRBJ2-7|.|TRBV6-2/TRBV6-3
CASRETPYEQYF
TGTGCCAGCCGTGAGACCCCCTACGAGCAGTACTTC
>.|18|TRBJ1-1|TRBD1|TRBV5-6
CASSFLRDRGFLNTEAFF
TGTGCCAGCAGCTTCCTCCGGGACAGGGGATTCTTGAACACTGAAGCTTTCTTT
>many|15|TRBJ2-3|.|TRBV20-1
CSARDETLPGDTQYF
TGCAGTGCTAGAGATGAAACGCTGCCAGGGGATACGCAGTATTTT
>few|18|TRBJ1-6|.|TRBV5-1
CASSLYGPTSSYNSPLHF
TGCGCCAGCAGCTTATACGGACCGACAAGCTCCTATAATTCACCCCTCCACTTT
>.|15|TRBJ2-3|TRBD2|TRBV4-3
CASSQHTSGGATQYF
TGCGCCAGCAGCCAACACACTAGCGGGGGGGCGACGCAGTATTTT
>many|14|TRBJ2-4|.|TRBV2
CASSDIQAKNIQYF
TGTGCCAGCAGTGACATACAGGCCAAAAACATTCAGTACTTC
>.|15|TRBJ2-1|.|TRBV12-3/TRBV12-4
CASSLGGGADNEQFF
TGTGCCAGCAGTTTGGGTGGGGGGGCTGACAATGAGCAGTTCTTC
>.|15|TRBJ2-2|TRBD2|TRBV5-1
CASSPRGDGTGELFF
TGCGCCAGCAGCCCTCGGGGGGACGGCACCGGGGAGCTGTTTTTT
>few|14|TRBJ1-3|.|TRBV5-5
CASSGRSSGNTIYF
TGTGCCAGCTCCGGACGAAGCTCTGGAAACACCATATATTTT
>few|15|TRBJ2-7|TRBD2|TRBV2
CASSDPGGSTYEQYF
TGTGCCAGCAGTGATCCCGGGGGGTCGACCTACGAGCAGTACTTC
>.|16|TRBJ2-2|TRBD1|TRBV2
CASRWGTAANTGELFF
TGTGCCAGCAGATGGGGGACAGCCGCGAACACCGGGGAGCTGTTTTTT
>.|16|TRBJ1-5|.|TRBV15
CATSRNTGTLNQPQHF
TGTGCCACCAGCAGAAACACCGGGACTCTTAATCAGCCCCAGCATTTT
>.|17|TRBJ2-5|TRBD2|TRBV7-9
CASSFYRTRTSGETQYF
TGTGCCAGCAGCTTCTACCGGACCCGGACTAGCGGAGAGACCCAGTACTTC
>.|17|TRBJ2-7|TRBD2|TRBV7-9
CASSPGPLAGVSYEQYF
TGTGCCAGCAGCCCGGGCCCTCTAGCGGGGGTCTCCTACGAGCAGTACTTC
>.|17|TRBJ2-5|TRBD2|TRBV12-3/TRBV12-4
CASSGDWVAGYQETQYF
TGTGCCAGCAGTGGGGACTGGGTAGCGGGTTACCAAGAGACCCAGTACTTC
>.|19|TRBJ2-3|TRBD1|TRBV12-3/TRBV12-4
CASSPYSSGTAPSTDTQYF
TGTGCCAGCAGTCCCTATTCATCCGGGACAGCCCCTAGCACAGATACGCAGTATTTT
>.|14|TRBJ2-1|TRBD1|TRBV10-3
CAISGQGGDNEQFF
TGTGCCATCAGCGGACAGGGGGGGGACAATGAGCAGTTCTTC
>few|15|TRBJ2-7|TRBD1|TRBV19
CASSIPGQGTYEQYF
TGTGCCAGTAGTATTCCGGGACAGGGAACCTACGAGCAGTACTTC
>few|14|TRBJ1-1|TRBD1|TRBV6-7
CASSHGQGESQAFF
TGTGCCAGCAGTCATGGACAGGGGGAATCACAAGCTTTCTTT
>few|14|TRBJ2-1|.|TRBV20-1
CSASRLNSYNEQFF
TGCAGTGCTAGTCGACTGAACTCCTACAATGAGCAGTTCTTC
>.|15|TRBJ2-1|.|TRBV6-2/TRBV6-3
CASSRKTLTWGEQFF
TGTGCCAGCAGTCGAAAAACCCTGACGTGGGGTGAGCAGTTCTTC
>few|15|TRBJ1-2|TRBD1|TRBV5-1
CASSPGQSGSYGYTF
TGCGCCAGCAGCCCGGGACAGTCCGGAAGCTATGGCTACACCTTC
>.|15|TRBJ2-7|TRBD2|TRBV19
CASSPLAGEPDEQYF
TGTGCCAGTAGTCCTTTAGCGGGGGAGCCCGACGAGCAGTACTTC
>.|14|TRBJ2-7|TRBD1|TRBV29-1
CSVADRGSSGEQYF
TGCAGTGTGGCCGACAGGGGGAGTTCTGGCGAGCAGTACTTC
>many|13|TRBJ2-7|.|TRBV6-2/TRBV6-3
CASSYSYSGEQYF
TGTGCCAGCAGTTACTCGTACAGTGGCGAGCAGTACTTC
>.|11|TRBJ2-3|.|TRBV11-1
CASSSRDSQYF
TGTGCCAGCAGCTCCCGTGACTCGCAGTATTTT
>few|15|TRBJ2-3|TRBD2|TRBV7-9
CASNPPSGATDTQYF
TGTGCCAGCAACCCCCCTAGCGGGGCCACAGATACGCAGTATTTT
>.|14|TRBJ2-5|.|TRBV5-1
CASSLVPGGEAQYF
TGCGCCAGCAGCTTGGTACCCGGGGGAGAGGCCCAGTACTTC
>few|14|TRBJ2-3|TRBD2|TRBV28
CASGTSGYTDTQYF
TGTGCCAGCGGGACTAGCGGGTACACAGATACGCAGTATTTT
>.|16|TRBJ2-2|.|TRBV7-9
CASSRTASNFNGELFF
TGTGCCAGCAGCCGCACAGCGTCCAATTTTAACGGGGAGCTGTTTTTT
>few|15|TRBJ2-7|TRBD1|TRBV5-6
CASSFFRDRAGEQYF
TGTGCCAGCAGTTTTTTCCGGGACAGGGCTGGGGAGCAGTACTTC
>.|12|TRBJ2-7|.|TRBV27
CASSQPLGLQYF
TGTGCCAGCAGTCAACCCCTAGGGTTGCAGTACTTC
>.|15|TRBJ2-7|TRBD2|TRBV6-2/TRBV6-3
CASSPSAGGPYEQYF
TGTGCCAGCAGTCCCTCGGCGGGGGGGCCCTACGAGCAGTACTTC
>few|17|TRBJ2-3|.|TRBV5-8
CASRFGRGRGLTDTQYF
TGTGCCAGCAGATTCGGCCGAGGACGCGGGCTCACAGATACGCAGTATTTT
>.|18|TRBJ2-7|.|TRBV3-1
CASSQDWGRLERRYEQYF
TGTGCCAGCAGCCAAGATTGGGGCAGGTTGGAGAGGCGCTACGAGCAGTACTTC
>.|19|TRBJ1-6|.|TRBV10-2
CASSESRVLGRGLRSPLHF
TGCGCCAGCAGTGAGTCGAGGGTTTTGGGTCGGGGTCTGCGTTCACCCCTCCACTTT
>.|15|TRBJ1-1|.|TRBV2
CATLARRVPGTEAFF
TGTGCCACCCTTGCTCGGAGGGTCCCTGGGACTGAAGCTTTCTTT
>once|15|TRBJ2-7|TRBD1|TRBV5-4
CASSATQGALAEQYF
TGTGCCAGCAGCGCAACACAGGGGGCTCTCGCCGAGCAGTACTTC
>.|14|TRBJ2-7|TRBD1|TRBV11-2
CASSLRQGIYEQYF
TGTGCCAGCAGCTTGCGACAGGGTATCTACGAGCAGTACTTC
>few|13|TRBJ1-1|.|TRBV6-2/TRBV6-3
CASSNNANTEAFF
TGTGCCAGCAGTAACAATGCTAACACTGAAGCTTTCTTT